Presented here are 26 T cell receptor beta chains from one specimen sequenced in a study of neurological immune-mediated disorders. TCRdb used MiXCR to reprocess the 5' RACE reads, holding one entry per CDR3 protein. The data contain 46,000 or so distinct CDR3 sequences, around 4.5% of them seen just once; the ten biggest clones take up 5.7%. The sequenced sample was PBMCs. The receptors come from a woman aged 55-70 years with multiple sclerosis.

Ten or more counts support this clonotype. This chain uses TRBV27 with TRBJ2-1; D gene ambiguous. The germline gives CDR1 MNHEY, CDR2 SMNVEV (reference sequence). V lost 8 bases, J lost 0 bases, and 20 bases lay in between. The CDR3 is 17 amino acids. CDR3 protein: CASAKLLPKGSYNEQFF. CDR3 coding DNA: TGTGCCAGCGCAAAACTATTACCTAAGGGCTCCTACAATGAGCAGTTCTTC.

CDR3 region: CASSLDTEQYF. CDR3 sequence (DNA): TGTGCCAGCAGCTTAGACACCGAGCAGTACTTC. The chain uses TRBV7-2 and TRBJ2-7; D unresolved. Trimming took off 1 base at V and 6 bases at J, with 4 bases between the two ends. Germline assignment: CDR1 SGHTA and CDR2 FQGNSA. The CDR3 is 11 residues long.

This clonotype was seen at least ten times. The rearrangement links TRBV4-1 to TRBJ1-2; maybe TRBD1 (6 bases). Trimming removed 4 bases at V and 8 bases at J, with 17 bases between. The CDR3 is 14 residues long. CDR1 MGHRA and CDR2 YSYEKL come from the germline V gene. The CDR3 sequence: CASSPRDTPRGYTF. CDR3 DNA: TGCGCCAGCAGCCCCCGGGACACCCCTCGGGGCTACACCTTC.

The chain uses TRBV5-1 and TRBJ2-3, with a tentative D call TRBD2 (6 bases). The CDR3 is made up of 13 amino acids. Germline V gives CDR1 SGHRS, CDR2 YFSETQ. Trimming stripped 0 bases from V and 8 bases from J, with 10 bases between. CDR3 region: CASSLAQEGTQYF. Here the CDR3 DNA reads TGCGCCAGCAGCTTGGCACAGGAGGGTACGCAGTATTTT. Using reference TRBV5-1 and TRBJ2-3 for the parts outside the CDR3, the full variable domain is KAGVTQTPRYLIKTRGQQVTLSCSPISGHRSVSWYQQTPGQGLQFLFEYFSETQRNKGNFPGRFSGRQFSNSRSEMNVSTLELGDSALYLCASSLAQEGTQYFGPGTRLTVL.

This clonotype was detected ten times or more. The chain joins TRBV3-1 to TRBJ2-1; 9 bases are shared with TRBD1. The germline V gene encodes CDR1 LGHDT and CDR2 YNNKEL (reference sequence). The V gene end was trimmed by 5 bases and the J gene end by 5 bases; junction bases not matched to a gene: 7. This CDR3 comprises 15 residues. The CDR3 here is CASSNRDRDDNEQFF. DNA of the CDR3: TGTGCCAGCAGCAACCGGGACAGGGATGACAATGAGCAGTTCTTC.

There are many counts of this clonotype. The chain is built from TRBV7-2 and TRBJ1-2; D possibly corresponds to TRBD1 (5 bases). V gave up 5 bases and J gave up 4 bases, with 17 bases separating them. CDR3 length: 15 amino acids. CDR1 SGHTA and CDR2 FQGNSA come from the germline V gene. Here the CDR3 DNA reads TGTGCCAGCAGCCGCCCCTCGGGGCAGGTCTATGGCTACACCTTC. It codes for CASSRPSGQVYGYTF.

This clonotype appeared many times. The chain's CDR3 is CSARGREFGETQYF. CDR3 bases: TGCAGTGCTAGAGGGCGGGAGTTCGGAGAGACCCAGTACTTC. This chain connects TRBV20-1 to TRBJ2-5; 7 nucleotides match TRBD2. The germline gives CDR1 DFQATT, CDR2 SNEGSKA (reference sequence). This CDR3 is 14 amino acids long. Trimming took 1 base from V and 4 from J; bases not matched to a gene: 6.

Many counts were recorded for this clonotype. The chain couples TRBV20-1 to TRBJ1-2, with D uncertain. Germline V CDR1 and CDR2: DFQATT, SNEGSKA (reference sequence). The CDR3 is 8 amino acids. The CDR3 here is CSPRGYTF. CDR3 DNA: TGCAGCCCTAGGGGCTACACCTTC.

On this clonotype itself: At one of its ends the junction is not consistent with the germline gene, which may arise from a read error. The V and J genes are TRBV2 and TRBJ2-7, with TRBD1 as a possible D gene (5 bases). CDR3 length equals 14 residues. Germline values: CDR1 SNHLY, CDR2 FYNNEI. The CDR3 region has the DNA TGTGCCAGCAGCGAAGACAGCGCCCCAAAGGAGCAGTACTTC. Translating gives CASSEDSAPKEQYF.

V gene TRBV4-1 combines with J gene TRBJ1-1, with D perhaps matching TRBD1 (5 bases). The germline V gene encodes CDR1 MGHRA and CDR2 YSYEKL. The CDR3 runs 15 residues. The V end lost 0 bases, the J end lost 5 bases, and 13 bases lay between the germline ends. The CDR3: CASSQEVGEGTEAFF. The CDR3 DNA follows: TGCGCCAGCAGCCAAGAAGTAGGGGAGGGAACTGAAGCTTTCTTT.

This clonotype was picked up many times. The CDR3 reads CASSLWTGNTEAFF. CDR3 nucleotides: TGTGCCAGCAGCTTATGGACAGGGAACACTGAAGCTTTCTTT. The V call is TRBV7-2, the J call TRBJ1-1, with 7 bases fitting TRBD1. Trimming cost V 2 bases and J 1 base; bases outside gene matches: 1. The CDR3 covers 14 residues. In germline, CDR1 is SGHTA, CDR2 FQGNSA.

V usage is TRBV20-1 and J usage is TRBJ2-2; D ambiguous. Deletions cut 2 bases from V and 6 bases from J, with 13 bases between. Germline V gene sequence: CDR1 DFQATT, CDR2 SNEGSKA (reference sequence). This CDR3 is 14 amino acids long. Written as DNA, the CDR3 is TGCAGTGCTAGAACTCCAAGGCGGCCCGGGGAGCTGTTTTTT. This gives the protein CSARTPRRPGELFF.

In its sample, this clonotype was seen a few times. The genes are TRBV20-1 and TRBJ1-1, with 7 bases aligning to TRBD1. Germline values: CDR1 DFQATT, CDR2 SNEGSKA (reference sequence). The V and J ends lost 0 bases and 2 bases, in that order; junction bases with no gene match: 6. The CDR3 extends over 15 amino acids. The CDR3 protein is CSARDLRQGNTEAFF. The DNA of the CDR3 is TGCAGTGCTAGAGACCTAAGACAGGGTAACACTGAAGCTTTCTTT.

This clonotype has at least ten counts. The chain uses TRBV20-1 and TRBJ2-7; TRBD1 agrees at 10 bases. The CDR3 runs 15 residues. V lost 5 bases to trimming and J lost 7 bases; unmatched junction nucleotides: 14. The V gene's germline CDR1 is DFQATT and CDR2 SNEGSKA (reference sequence). CDR3 protein: CSAYRDRGRRREQYF. CDR3 coding DNA: TGCAGTGCTTACCGGGACAGGGGCCGGAGGCGGGAGCAGTACTTC.

As concerns this clonotype: Since a much larger clone is just one base distant, this may be a read error. V usage is TRBV4-3 and J usage is TRBJ1-3; no clear D gene. The V end lost 0 bases, the J end lost 0 bases, and 9 bases lay between the germline ends. CDR1 and CDR2 (germline): LGHNA, YSLEER. The CDR3 spans 16 residues. CDR3 in amino acids: CASSQDPRDSGNTIYF. In DNA form, the CDR3 reads TGCGCCAGCAGCCAAGATCCCCGGGACTCTGGAAACACCATATATTTT.

This clonotype has a count of ten or more. This chain links TRBV20-1 with TRBJ1-4; tentative D call: TRBD1 (5 bases). CDR3 length: 13 residues. The V and J ends lost 6 bases and 5 bases respectively, with 13 bases between them. The germline gives CDR1 DFQATT, CDR2 SNEGSKA (reference sequence). The CDR3 sequence: CSAQVGVNEKLFF. In DNA, the CDR3 is TGCAGTGCCCAGGTGGGGGTGAATGAAAAACTGTTTTTT.

The chain uses TRBV9 and TRBJ1-4, with D tentatively TRBD1 (5 bases). Germline assignment: CDR1 SGDLS and CDR2 YYNGEE. This CDR3 has 15 residues. The V and J ends lost 0 bases and 5 bases respectively, with 11 bases between them. The CDR3 spells CASSVATGENEKLFF. CDR3 nucleotide sequence: TGTGCCAGCAGCGTAGCTACGGGGGAGAATGAAAAACTGTTTTTT.

This clonotype showed up many times. The chain employs TRBV7-2 and TRBJ2-3; D is unresolved. V was cut by 5 bases and J by 2 bases, with 8 bases left in between. Germline assignment: CDR1 SGHTA and CDR2 FQGNSA. The CDR3 has 13 residues. CDR3 residues: CASSPPSTDTQYF. The CDR3 DNA reads TGTGCCAGCAGCCCGCCGTCCACAGATACGCAGTATTTT.

This clonotype has at least ten counts. The V gene is TRBV7-8, the J gene TRBJ2-3; 10 positions match TRBD1. The CDR3 sequence is 14 residues long. J gave up 5 bases and V 9 bases, and 8 bases lay outside the gene matches. CDR1 is SGHVS and CDR2 is FQNEAQ in the germline V gene. As DNA, the CDR3 is TGTGCCAGTGCCGGGACAGGGGAAAAAGATACGCAGTATTTT. It codes for CASAGTGEKDTQYF.

This clonotype has ten or more counts. This chain joins TRBV9 and TRBJ2-3; TRBD2 aligns across 7 bases. This CDR3 comprises 13 residues. Germline V gives CDR1 SGDLS, CDR2 YYNGEE. V trimming: 4 bases; J trimming: 4 bases; junction bases outside the gene matches: 3. CDR3 DNA: TGTGCCAGCAGCTTTGGGGGGGCAGATACGCAGTATTTT. Amino acids: CASSFGGADTQYF. Full variable domain (missing parts from reference TRBV9 and TRBJ2-3): DSGVTQTPKHLITATGQRVTLRCSPRSGDLSVYWYQQSLDQGLQFLIQYYNGEERAKGNILERFSAQQFPDLHSELNLSSLELGDSALYFCASSFGGADTQYFGPGTRLTVL.

There are many counts of this clonotype. This chain links TRBV7-2 with TRBJ1-2, with D possibly being TRBD1 (5 bases). Germline CDR1 and CDR2: SGHTA and FQGNSA. Trimming removed 1 base from V and 3 bases from J, with 9 bases in between. The CDR3 covers 14 residues. CDR3 DNA: TGTGCCAGCAGCTTAGGGCTCAGGGACTATGGCTACACCTTC. Its protein is CASSLGLRDYGYTF.

This clonotype was observed many times. The chain couples TRBV3-1 to TRBJ2-7, with 8 bases aligning to TRBD1. The CDR3 sequence is 14 residues long. Germline V lookup: CDR1 LGHDT, CDR2 YNNKEL (reference sequence). V lost 1 base and J lost 6; bases outside the gene matches: 5. CDR3 sequence (DNA): TGTGCCAGCAGCCAAGGACCGACAGGGGCCGAGCAGTACTTC. Translated: CASSQGPTGAEQYF.

The genes are TRBV20-1 and TRBJ2-1, with TRBD2 matching over 11 bases. The CDR3 runs to 14 residues. Germline V gene data show CDR1 as DFQATT and CDR2 as SNEGSKA (reference sequence). The trim removed 6 bases at V and 4 bases at J, leaving 5 bases unmatched. The CDR3 coding sequence is TGCAGTGCCATTAGACTAGCGGGGTACAATGAGCAGTTCTTC. Protein: CSAIRLAGYNEQFF.

This clonotype occurred many times. The chain combines TRBV20-1 with TRBJ1-2, with D possibly being TRBD1 (6 bases). V was clipped by 5 bases and J by 4 bases, with 14 bases between them. This CDR3 comprises 13 residues. From germline, CDR1 is DFQATT and CDR2 SNEGSKA (reference sequence). This CDR3 is CSAPDTGSYGYTF. The CDR3 DNA reads TGCAGTGCTCCCGACACAGGGAGCTATGGCTACACCTTC.

This clonotype was counted many times. The V and J genes are TRBV18 and TRBJ2-7; D unclear. This CDR3 contains 12 residues. With 1 base removed from V and 5 bases from J, the gap between germline ends came to 6 bases. The germline gives CDR1 KGHSH, CDR2 LQKENI. Here the CDR3 reads CASSPQENEQYF. The CDR3 DNA sequence: TGTGCCAGCTCACCACAGGAGAACGAGCAGTACTTC.

The rearrangement links TRBV20-1 to TRBJ2-3, with D unclear. The V gene lost 2 bases and the J gene lost 8 bases, with 14 bases spanning the gap. Per germline, CDR1 DFQATT and CDR2 SNEGSKA (reference sequence). This CDR3 is 13 amino acids long. The DNA for the CDR3 is TGCAGTGCTAGACAGCTTTGGATTGCTACGCAGTATTTT. Translating gives CSARQLWIATQYF.